This T cell receptor beta chain was identified in a study of shared clonotypes between healthy human individuals. Study-level results: A generally larger estimated richness was seen in naive subsets than in memory subsets. Only a few donors were included, so the genetic and exposure-history diversity represented was limited. Blood was the sole source, and tissue repertoires probably differ.

CD45RO-negative, CCR7-positively selected cells formed the naive CD8 fraction, excluding terminally differentiated effector memory CD45RA+ cells. The study enrolled healthy HIV-negative adults without recent acute infections or vaccinations as donors. Some clones are missing from TCRdb's copy, which holds only in-frame ones; the method was immunoSEQ multiplex PCR. This table has roughly 2,000,000 clones, approximately 92% appearing once. The ends were cut back, 4 bases at V and 2 bases at J, with 11 bases in the middle. This CDR3 has 14 amino acids. CDR1 and CDR2 from the germline V gene are SGHAT and FQNNGV. Concerning this clone itself: Its antigen is still unknown.

The V call is TRBV11-2, the J call TRBJ1-1; no firm D call. Sample: naive CD8+ T cells from PBMCs. This TCR came from a young man in good health. Some clones in this sample may be carry-over from other donors' samples. The CDR3 loop is CASSSRPKNTEAFF. The CDR3 DNA is TGTGCCAGCAGCTCCCGACCCAAAAACACTGAAGCTTTCTTT.